This T cell receptor (beta chain) was captured by sequencing in a study of blood T cell repertoires in COVID-19. About the study: Researchers got acute and convalescent COVID-19 samples from the United States, Italy and Spain.

Assignment of participants to cohorts was predicated upon participant-reported clinical history. Original processing methods: Estimates of nucleated cell counts were drawn from the amplification of reference gene primers. Sequencing used immunoSEQ multiplex PCR; TCRdb keeps in-frame clones, though not all of them. Clone size and V and J calls were adopted from that table, with D and trimming inferred from the DNA. The sample consists of fewer than 350,000 clones, around 86% of them appearing once. The sequence derives from a woman aged 40 to 50 with acute COVID-19. The sample was PBMCs or T cells enriched from blood (not recorded which).

CDR3 protein: CSVLTGLTGELFF. As DNA, the CDR3 is TGCAGCGTTTTAACAGGTCTGACCGGGGAGCTGTTTTTT. The rearrangement joins TRBV29-1 to TRBJ2-2, with TRBD1 as a possible D gene (5 bases). The CDR3 totals 13 residues. Germline V gives CDR1 SQVTM, CDR2 ANQGSEA. Between the trimmed V and J ends, which lost 5 bases and 5 bases, there was a span of 12 bases.